What follows are 20 T cell receptor beta chains derived from one specimen sequenced in a study of control samples from healthy donors and cancer patients (dated by TCRdb to the early 2020s). The library was produced with the immunoSEQ multiplex PCR assay. Drawn from immuneACCESS, this table holds only the in-frame rearrangements with V and J called that TCRdb kept. Clones are partly lost; checked studies trace under half to an unresolved V gene and leave the rest unexplained. The sample has tens of thousands of clones on record, 65% to 80% of them singletons. The ten biggest clones cover 15% to 20% of the sample. Sequencing was done on a sample of formalin-fixed, paraffin-embedded tissue. These TCRs come from a male donor with melanoma.

As to this clone: The same CDR3 arises from other DNA sequences in this sample as well. The chain links TRBV7-2 to TRBJ2-3; D is uncertain. CDR1 is SGHTA, CDR2 FQGNSA, per germline. The CDR3 runs 12 residues. V was trimmed by 6 bases and J by 3 bases, leaving 7 bases between them. The CDR3 is CASRLGTDTQYF. The CDR3 bases are TGTGCCAGCAGGTTGGGAACAGATACGCAGTATTTT.

Only one count was recorded for this clone. This chain joins TRBV7-6 and TRBJ2-3; D might be TRBD2 (6 bases). The germline V and J ends were trimmed by 1 base and 0 bases, with 23 bases remaining between them. The CDR3 contains 20 residues. Germline V gene data show CDR1 as SGHVS and CDR2 as FNYEAQ. This CDR3 reads CASSLVSSGLQRRSTDTQYF. The CDR3 bases are TGTGCCAGCAGCTTAGTGAGTAGCGGACTCCAAAGGAGGAGCACAGATACGCAGTATTTT.

To note about this clone: A read error may explain this, as a much larger clone is one base away. V usage is TRBV28 and J usage is TRBJ1-5; maybe TRBD1 (6 bases). With the DNA end fitting TRBJ2-3 better, the J assignment may be wrong. The CDR3 has 15 residues. The germline V gene encodes CDR1 MDHEN and CDR2 SYDVKM. The chain's CDR3 is CASIPRGRGNQPQYF. CDR3 sequence (DNA): TGTGCCAGCATCCCGCGTGGCAGGGGCAATCAGCCCCAGTATTTT.

As concerns this clone: A much more abundant neighbour one base away suggests this may be a read error. In nucleotides, the CDR3 is TGTGCCAGCAATCCGGGAAGTCAGCCCCAGCATTTT. Translated: CASNPGSQPQHF. The chain couples TRBV2 to TRBJ1-5, with D unresolved. CDR3 length: 12 amino acids. CDR1 is SNHLY and CDR2 is FYNNEI in the germline V gene. V lost 7 bases and J 6 bases, leaving 10 bases between the germline ends.

The J gene is TRBJ1-5, the V gene TRBV29-1, with a tentative D call TRBD1 (6 bases). The CDR3 contains 14 residues. CDR1 is SQVTM and CDR2 is ANQGSEA in the germline V gene. The V end was cut by 7 bases, the J end by 0 bases, with 13 bases between. CDR3 sequence (DNA): TGCAGCGCCGTTACAGGGTATAGCAATCAGCCCCAGCATTTT. Translating it yields CSAVTGYSNQPQHF.

In this sample, this clone turned up once. This sequence joins TRBV28 and TRBJ1-4; D might be TRBD1 (5 bases). The CDR3 has 16 residues. The V gene lost 5 bases and the J gene lost 5 bases, with 18 bases spanning the gap. CDR1 is MDHEN and CDR2 is SYDVKM in the germline V gene. CDR3 protein: CASSQPKEGTNEKLFF. For the CDR3, the DNA is TGTGCCAGCAGTCAGCCGAAAGAAGGGACCAATGAAAAACTGTTTTTT.

The chain joins TRBV10-3 to TRBJ2-3; D ambiguous. V gave up 5 bases and J gave up 0 bases, with 9 bases separating them. CDR3 length: 14 residues. CDR1 is ENHRY and CDR2 is SYGVKD in the germline V gene. CDR3: CAISRRLSTDTQYF. Here the CDR3 DNA reads TGTGCCATCAGTCGGCGGCTGAGCACAGATACGCAGTATTTT.

As DNA, the CDR3 is TGCGCCAGCAGTGATTTAGCGGGAGAAGAGACCCAGTACTTC. Translating gives CASSDLAGEETQYF. The V call is TRBV10-2, the J call TRBJ2-5; 9 positions agree with TRBD2. The CDR3 consists of 14 residues. With 3 bases clipped from V and 3 bases from J, the junction kept 2 bases outside the gene matches. Looked up from germline, CDR1 is WSHSY and CDR2 is SAAADI.

This clone was observed a few times. This rearrangement joins TRBV11-2 to TRBJ1-2; no reliable D call. Germline V lookup: CDR1 SGHAT, CDR2 FQNNGV. Trimming removed 1 base at V and 6 bases at J, with 3 bases between. The length of the CDR3 is 11 residues. CDR3 residues: CASSLGDGYTF. Written as DNA, the CDR3 is TGTGCCAGCAGCTTAGGCGATGGCTACACCTTC.

This clone occurred a few times. The rearrangement uses TRBV10-3 and TRBJ2-7; D ambiguous. Trimming shortened V by 3 bases and J by 4 bases, and 7 bases separated the two germline ends. The CDR3 runs to 12 residues. Germline lookup yields CDR1 ENHRY and CDR2 SYGVKD. The CDR3 is CAISDSQYEQYF. DNA of the CDR3: TGTGCCATCAGTGACTCACAGTACGAGCAGTACTTC.

The CDR3 DNA is TGTGCCAGCTCAGCCTCGGGACATAACACTGAAGCTTTCTTT. It specifies CASSASGHNTEAFF. V is TRBV18 and J is TRBJ1-1; D may be TRBD1 (6 bases). This CDR3 is 14 amino acids long. CDR1 and CDR2 (germline): KGHSH, LQKENI. Trimming took 5 bases from V and 2 from J, leaving 12 bases between them.

Judged by abundance, this clone is medium-sized. The chain recombines TRBV13 with TRBJ2-1; 9 nucleotides agree with TRBD1. The CDR3 loop spans 14 amino acids. Germline V lookup: CDR1 PRHDT, CDR2 FYEKMQ (reference sequence). The V gene end was trimmed by 5 bases and the J gene end by 7 bases; junction bases not matched to a gene: 6. The CDR3 region has the DNA TGTGCCAGCAGCCGGACAGGGGTGGGTAATGAGCAGTTCTTC. Translation gives CASSRTGVGNEQFF.

The chain carries TRBV11-2 and TRBJ2-7; 7 positions match TRBD2. The germline V gene has CDR1 SGHAT and CDR2 FQNNGV. This CDR3 region has 16 residues. Trimming took 2 bases from V and 3 from J; bases not matched to a gene: 10. CDR3 nucleotide sequence: TGTGCCAGCAGCTTAACCAGCGGGAATCCCCTCTACGAGCAGTACTTC. Translated, it gives CASSLTSGNPLYEQYF.

This clone came up a few times. The chain joins TRBV30 to TRBJ2-1, with no clear D. Per germline, CDR1 GTSNPN and CDR2 SVGIG (reference sequence). Trimming took 0 bases from V and 2 from J, leaving 17 bases between them. CDR3 length: 17 residues. DNA of the CDR3: TGTGCCTGGAGTGTATTCAGTTCCGGCGGAACCTACAATGAGCAGTTCTTC. Its protein is CAWSVFSSGGTYNEQFF. The complete variable domain, with remaining parts taken from reference TRBV30 and TRBJ2-1, reads SQTIHQWPATLVQPVGSPLSLECTVEGTSNPNLYWYRQAAGRGLQLLFYSVGIGQISSEVPQNLSASRPQDRQFILSSKKLLLSDSGFYLCAWSVFSSGGTYNEQFFGPGTRLTVL.

The chain links TRBV5-1 to TRBJ1-1; D is uncertain. Germline V gene data show CDR1 as SGHRS and CDR2 as YFSETQ. The length of the CDR3 is 12 residues. V was trimmed by 3 bases and J by 5 bases, leaving 8 bases between them. The CDR3 nucleotides read TGCGCCAGCAGCTCGGGAGGGACTGAAGCTTTCTTT. It translates to CASSSGGTEAFF.

This clone turned up a few times. The chain combines TRBV10-1 with TRBJ2-7; D uncertain. Germline V CDR1 and CDR2: WNHNN, SYGVQD (reference sequence). The CDR3 covers 15 residues. V gave up 0 bases and J gave up 2 bases, with 11 bases separating them. DNA of the CDR3: TGCGCCAGCAGTGAGTCGGTTCAGTTACCCTACGAGCAGTACTTC. Its translation: CASSESVQLPYEQYF.

The rearrangement links TRBV11-2 to TRBJ2-1, with TRBD2 as a possible D gene (5 bases). This CDR3 is built from 15 residues. Per germline, CDR1 SGHAT and CDR2 FQNNGV. Trimming cost V 3 bases and J 5 bases, with 14 bases left between them. The CDR3 spells CASSFGGRTDNEQFF. The CDR3 DNA sequence: TGTGCCAGCAGCTTCGGTGGGAGAACCGACAATGAGCAGTTCTTC.

The CDR3 DNA follows: TGTGCCAGCAGCCGAGGACTAGTGGAGGATGAGCAGTTCTTC. This codes for CASSRGLVEDEQFF. The genes are TRBV4-2 and TRBJ2-1; 7 nucleotides align to TRBD2. Germline loops: CDR1 LGHNA, CDR2 YNFKEQ. The V gene end was trimmed by 4 bases and the J gene end by 8 bases; junction bases not matched to a gene: 8. The CDR3 contains 14 residues.

This clone has more than one count but fewer than ten. The chain joins TRBV10-1 to TRBJ2-7, with D possibly being TRBD1 or TRBD2 (5 bases each). Between the trimmed V and J ends, which lost 3 bases and 6 bases, there was a span of 24 bases. In germline, CDR1 is WNHNN, CDR2 SYGVQD (reference sequence). The CDR3 runs to 17 residues. Here the CDR3 DNA reads TGCGCCAGCAGTGATGCCTCGGGCCTCCGGGGCGGCGGCGAGCAGTACTTC. Its protein product is CASSDASGLRGGGEQYF.

The chain couples TRBV19 to TRBJ2-6; D remains unclear. The CDR3 spans 16 residues. Germline-derived CDR1 and CDR2 are LNHDA and SQIVND (reference sequence). V was pared by 3 bases and J by 0 bases, with 9 bases between. The CDR3 DNA reads as TGTGCCAGTAGTATCGGAGCTTTCTCTGGGGCCAACGTCCTGACTTTC. Its translation is CASSIGAFSGANVLTF.